The text below deals with one T cell receptor beta chain. Its antigen remains unknown. This specimen belongs to a study of shared clonotypes between healthy human individuals. Splitting the CD4+ cells yielded a CD45RA+ naive subset and a CD45RA-negative memory subset. Produced via immunoSEQ multiplex PCR; TCRdb's table is partial and in-frame only. The data show 2 million to 2.5 million clones, just under 95% seen once. Regarding the study as a whole: Naive subsets usually exceeded memory subsets in estimated richness.

The source material was naive CD4+ T cells from PBMCs. As for subset: CD45RA+ positively selected. The sequence derives from a man between 18 and 29 years old in good health. Some clones in this sample may be carry-over from other donors' samples.

CDR3 DNA sequence: TGTGCCAGCAGTTTATCGCGGGGGTACAATGAGCAGTTCTTC. Translating it yields CASSLSRGYNEQFF. The V and J genes are TRBV27 and TRBJ2-1; 7 nucleotides agree with TRBD2. Germline values: CDR1 MNHEY, CDR2 SMNVEV (reference sequence). This CDR3 comprises 14 residues. V shed 0 bases and J 4 bases; nucleotides not matched to a gene: 0.